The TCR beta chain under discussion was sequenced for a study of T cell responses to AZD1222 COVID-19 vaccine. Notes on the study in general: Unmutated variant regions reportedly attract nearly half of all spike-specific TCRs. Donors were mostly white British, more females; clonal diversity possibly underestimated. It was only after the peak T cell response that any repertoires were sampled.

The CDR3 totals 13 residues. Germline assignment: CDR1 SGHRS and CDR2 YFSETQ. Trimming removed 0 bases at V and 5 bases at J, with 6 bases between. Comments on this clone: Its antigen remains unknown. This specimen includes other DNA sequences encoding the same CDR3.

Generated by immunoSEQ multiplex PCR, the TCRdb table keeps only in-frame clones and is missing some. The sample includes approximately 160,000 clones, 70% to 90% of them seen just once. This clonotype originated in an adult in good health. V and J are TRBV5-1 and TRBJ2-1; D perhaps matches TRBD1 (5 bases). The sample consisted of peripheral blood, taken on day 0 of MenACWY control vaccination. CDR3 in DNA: TGCGCCAGCAGCTTGGAGGGGAACAATGAGCAGTTCTTC. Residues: CASSLEGNNEQFF.